This T cell receptor beta chain stems from a study of vaccination and CD4 T cells after COVID-19. Study-wide background: After nasal swab PCR-confirmed SARS-CoV-2, nine or ten convalescents had mild disease and one severe. For post-vaccine samples, collection took place a median roughly 72 days after dose two, ranging from 14 to 241.

Specified treatment: approximately nine-day PBMC culture with coronavirus spike peptide pools or control peptides (ViraFEST assay). These CD4+ T cells came from roughly nine-day cultures by negative selection. On this clonotype itself: Antigen: not known.

Cultured CD4+ T-cell DNA underwent Oncomine TCR Beta short-read sequencing. MiXCR, run by TCRdb on the PCR reads, gives a single entry per CDR3 protein. The data show fewer than 15,000 distinct CDR3 sequences, less than 70% seen once. V was trimmed by 0 bases and J by 7 bases, leaving 20 bases between them. Germline V gives CDR1 LGHNA, CDR2 YNFKEQ. This CDR3 is 17 amino acids long. The receptor was derived from a human donor who had recovered from COVID-19. The genes are TRBV4-2 and TRBJ2-3; either TRBD1 or TRBD2 may supply D (6 bases each). Sequences were obtained from CD4+ T cells from blood, cultured in vitro. The chain's CDR3 is CASSQDTASARGNTQYF. For the CDR3, the DNA is TGTGCCAGCAGCCAAGATACCGCTAGCGCCAGGGGAAATACGCAGTATTTT.